This T cell receptor (beta chain) was identified in a study of blood T cell repertoires in COVID-19 (dated by TCRdb to between 2020 and 2021). In terms of the full investigation: Collaborator samples came from the United States, Italy and Spain and covered acute and convalescent phases of COVID-19. HLA class I and class II types, where available, came from metadata supplied by the sample provider rather than from assay-based typing. Deeply sampled blood TCRbeta repertoires from subjects exposed to, actively infected with, or recovered from COVID-19 were included in the dataset. Sample metadata almost always included a de-identified subject ID, COVID-19 status, age in years and sex. The prospective study material was composed of cDNA or gDNA derived from T cells, B-cell-depleted T cells, or PBMCs. Samples came from the ongoing ImmuneRACE study (first 160 participants) plus 1,254 subjects from 6 global collaborators. The repertoires were made available in a free public database intended to serve as a resource for research on the immune response to SARS-CoV-2.

In the prospective study, participants were roughly 18 to 100 years old, resided in around 25 geographic areas of the United States, and were enrolled through a virtual design. Cohort assignment in the prospective study relied on participant-reported clinical history from a screening survey and a study questionnaire. In the prospective study, mobile phlebotomists collected whole blood, serum and a nasopharyngeal or oropharyngeal swab from each participant. Participants in the prospective study had the option to provide additional blood draws and questionnaires over a 2-month period. Blood samples from the prospective study were shipped frozen or at room temperature prior to DNA extraction. Study-wide findings and limitations: The quantity of clinical and demographic metadata differed by source and by participant and was supplied without curation.

As regards this clone: What antigen it recognizes has not been identified. Base qualities are missing; no much larger clone stands one base away.

The germline V gene yields SGHTA for CDR1 and FQGNSA for CDR2. The CDR3 holds 13 amino acids from the cysteine to the phenylalanine. Here the CDR3 DNA is all that survives: 39 bases in frame from base 1. Relative to germline, V is missing 5 bases and J is missing 7 bases, with 3 bases of the junction outside any gene match. The immunoSEQ Assay, a bias-controlled multiplex PCR, was used to amplify TCRbeta CDR3 regions from genomic DNA. As for the authors' bioinformatics: Within the assay, amplification of reference gene primers was used to estimate how many nucleated cells each sample contained. To quantify the absolute abundance of each unique TCRbeta CDR3 rearrangement, sequence reads were collapsed and filtered. Productive Simpson clonality was computed per sample as the square root of Simpson's diversity index over productive rearrangements. TCRdb stores this immuneACCESS table with in-frame sequences only. Part of the clones is absent; in the studies checked, under half of the shortfall reflects unresolved V genes, and no reason is known for the rest. That table supplies the V and J calls and clone size; D and trimming were determined from the DNA. Within this sample are 380,000 or so clones, with roughly 88% of them counted one time only. Approximately 1% of the sample is taken by the ten largest.

This clonotype was obtained from a woman aged 25 to 39 with acute COVID-19. The sequence is built from TRBV7-2 and TRBJ1-4, and 8 bases in between align with TRBD1. The sequenced sample was PBMCs or T cells enriched from blood (not recorded which). The DNA sequence is given as TGTGCCAGCAGCCCAGGGGGCTTTGAAAAACTGTTTTTT. Its protein product is CASSPGGFEKLFF. The CDR3, completed at both ends by the reference TRBV7-2 and TRBJ1-4 genes, gives the full variable domain GAGVSQSPSNKVTEKGKDVELRCDPISGHTALYWYRQSLGQGLEFLIYFQGNSAPDKSGLPSDRFSAERTGGSVSTLTIQRTQQEDSAVYLCASSPGGFEKLFFGSGTQLSVL.